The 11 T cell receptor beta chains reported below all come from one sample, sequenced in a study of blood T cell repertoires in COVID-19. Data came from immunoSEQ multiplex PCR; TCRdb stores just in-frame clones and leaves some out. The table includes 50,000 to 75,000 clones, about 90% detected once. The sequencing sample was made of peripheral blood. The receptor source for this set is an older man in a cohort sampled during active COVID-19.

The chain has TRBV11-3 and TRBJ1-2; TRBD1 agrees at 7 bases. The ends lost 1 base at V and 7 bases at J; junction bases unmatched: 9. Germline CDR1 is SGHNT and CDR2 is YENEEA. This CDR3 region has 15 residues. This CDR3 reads CASSLGGRGAIGYTF. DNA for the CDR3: TGTGCCAGCAGCTTAGGCGGCAGGGGGGCGATTGGCTACACCTTC.

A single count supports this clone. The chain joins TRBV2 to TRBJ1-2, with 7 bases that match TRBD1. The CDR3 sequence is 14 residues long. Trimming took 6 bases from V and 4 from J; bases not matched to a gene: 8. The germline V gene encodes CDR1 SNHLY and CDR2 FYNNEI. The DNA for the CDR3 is TGTGCCAGCAGGCCCGGGGACAGAACCTATGGCTACACCTTC. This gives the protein CASRPGDRTYGYTF.

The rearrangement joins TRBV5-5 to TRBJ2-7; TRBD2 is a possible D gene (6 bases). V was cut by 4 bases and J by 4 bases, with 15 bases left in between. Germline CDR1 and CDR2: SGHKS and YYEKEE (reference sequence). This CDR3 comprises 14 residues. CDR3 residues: CASSPDGGLYEQYF. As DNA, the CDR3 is TGTGCCAGCAGCCCGGATGGGGGGTTGTACGAGCAGTACTTC.

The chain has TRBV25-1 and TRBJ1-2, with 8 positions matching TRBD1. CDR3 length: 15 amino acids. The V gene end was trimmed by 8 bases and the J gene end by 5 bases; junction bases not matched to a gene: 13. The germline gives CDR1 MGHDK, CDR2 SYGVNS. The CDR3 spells CASSFGDRPLYGYTF. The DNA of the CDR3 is TGTGCCAGCTCCTTCGGGGACAGGCCTCTTTATGGCTACACCTTC.

The CDR3 loop reads CASGTGTEAFF. In nucleotides, the CDR3 is TGCGCCAGTGGGACAGGGACTGAAGCTTTCTTT. This rearrangement joins TRBV5-1 to TRBJ1-1; 9 bases agree with TRBD1. After removal of 8 bases from V and 5 bases from J, the junction contained 1 base not matched to a gene. The CDR3 covers 11 residues. The germline gives CDR1 SGHRS, CDR2 YFSETQ.

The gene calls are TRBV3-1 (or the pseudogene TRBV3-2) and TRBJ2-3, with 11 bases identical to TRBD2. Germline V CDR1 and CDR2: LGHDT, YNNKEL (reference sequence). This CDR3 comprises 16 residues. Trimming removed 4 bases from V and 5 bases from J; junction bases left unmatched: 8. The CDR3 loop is CASSPSSGGRGDTQYF. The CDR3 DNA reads TGTGCCAGCAGCCCATCTAGCGGGGGGCGGGGAGATACGCAGTATTTT.

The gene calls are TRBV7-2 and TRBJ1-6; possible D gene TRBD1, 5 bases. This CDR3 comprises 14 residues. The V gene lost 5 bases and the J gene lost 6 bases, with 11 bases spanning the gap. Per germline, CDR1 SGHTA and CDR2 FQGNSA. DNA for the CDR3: TGTGCCAGCAGCCCAGCCCAGGGTAATTCACCCCTCCACTTT. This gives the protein CASSPAQGNSPLHF.

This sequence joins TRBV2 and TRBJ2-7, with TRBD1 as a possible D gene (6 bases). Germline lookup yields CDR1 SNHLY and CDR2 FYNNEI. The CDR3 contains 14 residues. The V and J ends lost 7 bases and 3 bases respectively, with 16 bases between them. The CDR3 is CASKGVTDSYEQYF. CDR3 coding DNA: TGTGCCAGCAAGGGGGTGACAGACAGCTACGAGCAGTACTTC.

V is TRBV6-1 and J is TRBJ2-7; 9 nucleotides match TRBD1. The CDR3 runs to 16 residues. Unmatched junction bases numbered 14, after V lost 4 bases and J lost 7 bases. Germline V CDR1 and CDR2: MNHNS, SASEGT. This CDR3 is CASSARTGAGFDEQYF. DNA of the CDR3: TGTGCCAGCAGTGCGCGGACAGGGGCGGGGTTTGATGAGCAGTACTTC.

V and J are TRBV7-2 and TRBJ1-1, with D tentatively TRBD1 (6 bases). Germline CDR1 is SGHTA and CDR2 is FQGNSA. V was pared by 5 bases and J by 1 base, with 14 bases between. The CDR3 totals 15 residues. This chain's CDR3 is CASSPFGQPNTEAFF. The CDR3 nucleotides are TGTGCCAGCAGCCCCTTCGGACAGCCGAACACTGAAGCTTTCTTT.

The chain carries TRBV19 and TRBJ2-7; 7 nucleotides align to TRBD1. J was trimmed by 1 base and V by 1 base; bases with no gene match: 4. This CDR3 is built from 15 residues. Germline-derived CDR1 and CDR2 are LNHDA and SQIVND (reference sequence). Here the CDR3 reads CASSIGGTASYEQYF. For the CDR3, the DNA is TGTGCCAGTAGTATAGGGGGGACAGCATCCTACGAGCAGTACTTC.